The 27 T cell receptor beta chains listed next were all sequenced from one sample in a study of blood T cells in healthy people across ages (dated by TCRdb to the mid-2010s). Libraries were prepared through 5' RACE. Sequenced using an Illumina HiSeq 2500. A second 7 to 11 cycle PCR used a sample-barcoded 5' primer and a J-beta primer mix. In TCRdb, the public reads were trimmed at Q25 with fastp and aligned with MiXCR, with productive beta chains retained. Rows are unified per CDR3 protein, each entry keeping the most common DNA and genes. For this sample the table gives hundreds of thousands of distinct CDR3 sequences, of which 56% were detected only once. The ten most abundant clones make up roughly 25% of the sample. The sequencing input was blood. The origin of the receptors is a man in his forties or fifties in good health.

This sequence joins TRBV4-3 and TRBJ2-1, with TRBD2 identical over 14 bases. The germline V gene encodes CDR1 LGHNA and CDR2 YSLEER. V gave up 4 bases and J gave up 1 base; unmatched junction bases: 3. This CDR3 comprises 17 residues. CDR3 bases: TGCGCCAGCAGCCTAGGGACTAGCGGGAGTTCCTACAATGAGCAGTTCTTC. Translation gives CASSLGTSGSSYNEQFF.

The V and J genes are TRBV3-1 and TRBJ2-5; 11 bases line up with TRBD2. The DNA end is more similar to TRBJ2-7, so the J call may be wrong. The germline V gene has CDR1 LGHDT and CDR2 YNNKEL (reference sequence). CDR3 length equals 16 residues. The CDR3 loop is CASSHHSLSGRAEQYF. CDR3 nucleotides: TGTGCCAGCAGCCATCACAGCCTTAGCGGGAGGGCCGAGCAGTACTTC.

This clonotype occurred once. The chain carries TRBV25-1 and TRBJ2-1, with TRBD1 matching over 7 bases. The V segment lost 5 bases and the J segment 3 bases; nucleotides outside the gene matches: 4. CDR1 MGHDK and CDR2 SYGVNS come from the germline V gene. CDR3 length equals 14 residues. CDR3 sequence (DNA): TGTGCCAGCAGTTACAGGGACAGCTACAATGAGCAGTTCTTC. Residues: CASSYRDSYNEQFF.

CDR3 sequence: CASSSNPGTTIGNEQFF. For the CDR3, the DNA is TGTGCCAGCAGCTCAAATCCCGGGACGACTATAGGCAATGAGCAGTTCTTC. The gene calls are TRBV7-3 and TRBJ2-1; perhaps D is TRBD1 or TRBD2 (5 bases each). The CDR3 is 17 amino acids. The V gene lost 4 bases and the J gene lost 6 bases, with 22 bases spanning the gap. Germline lookup yields CDR1 SGHTA and CDR2 FQGTGA.

This clonotype has only a few counts. DNA of the CDR3: TGCAGTGGTAGCCGGGGAACTTCTAGCACAGATACGCAGTATTTT. Translated: CSGSRGTSSTDTQYF. The chain joins TRBV20-1 to TRBJ2-3, with D possibly being TRBD2 (5 bases). CDR1 is DFQATT and CDR2 is SNEGSKA in the germline V gene (reference sequence). The CDR3 sequence is 15 residues long. V shed 7 bases and J shed 0 bases, with 17 bases lying between them.

This clonotype was found once. The chain recombines TRBV10-3 with TRBJ2-3; TRBD1 is a possible D gene (7 bases). Germline-derived CDR1 and CDR2 are ENHRY and SYGVKD. V lost 6 bases and J 0 bases, leaving 19 bases between the germline ends. CDR3 length: 17 amino acids. CDR3 nucleotides: TGTGCCATCAGGGCAGGGGGGTTCCTTTCTAGCACAGATACGCAGTATTTT. Its protein product is CAIRAGGFLSSTDTQYF.

J is TRBJ2-3 and V is TRBV20-1; the D is unclear. The germline CDR1 and CDR2 sequences are DFQATT and SNEGSKA (reference sequence). CDR3 length: 12 residues. The germline V and J ends were trimmed by 3 bases and 6 bases, with 10 bases remaining between them. CDR3 sequence: CSASSQSDTQYF. CDR3 sequence (DNA): TGCAGTGCTAGTAGTCAATCCGATACGCAGTATTTT.

The V call is TRBV5-1, the J call TRBJ1-1; the D gene is possibly TRBD1 (5 bases). The CDR3 has 18 amino acids. Germline CDR1 reads SGHRS; CDR2 reads YFSETQ. Deletions cut 4 bases from V and 2 bases from J, with 24 bases between. The CDR3 region is CASSDPQGVGLGNTEAFF. DNA for the CDR3: TGCGCCAGCAGCGACCCCCAGGGAGTAGGGTTAGGTAACACTGAAGCTTTCTTT.

V gene TRBV11-1 combines with J gene TRBJ2-1, with TRBD1 matching 8 bases. The J segment lost 9 bases and the V segment lost 3 bases, leaving 10 bases of the junction unmatched. CDR1 is SGHAT and CDR2 is FQDESV in the germline V gene (reference sequence). This CDR3 has 15 amino acids. CDR3 sequence reads: CASSFGTGFRGEQFF. CDR3 sequence (DNA): TGTGCCAGCAGCTTCGGGACAGGTTTTCGGGGTGAGCAGTTCTTC.

The CDR3 nucleotides are TGTGCCAGCAGCTGGAATCAGGGTTCCTATGGCTACACCTTC. It codes for CASSWNQGSYGYTF. J is TRBJ1-2 and V is TRBV6-2 or TRBV6-3, with a weak D call TRBD1 (5 bases). Per germline, CDR1 MNHEY and CDR2 SVGEGT. The CDR3 contains 14 residues. V was trimmed by 6 bases and J by 4 bases, leaving 15 bases between them.

The table lists this clonotype with a few counts. The rearrangement uses TRBV7-2 and TRBJ2-1; 7 nucleotides line up with TRBD2. Looked up from germline, CDR1 is SGHTA and CDR2 is FQGNSA. The CDR3 length is 15 residues. The V and J ends lost 5 bases and 8 bases, in that order; junction bases with no gene match: 12. The CDR3 region is CASSPLGGSGDEQFF. CDR3 coding DNA: TGTGCCAGCAGCCCTTTGGGCGGGAGCGGCGATGAGCAGTTCTTC.

The chain joins TRBV20-1 to TRBJ1-4; D is uncertain. CDR1 is DFQATT, CDR2 SNEGSKA, per germline (reference sequence). Trimming took off 3 bases at V and 7 bases at J, with 12 bases between the two ends. The CDR3 length is 13 residues. The CDR3 sequence: CSASEGEGEKLFF. DNA of the CDR3: TGCAGTGCTAGTGAGGGAGAAGGTGAAAAACTGTTTTTT.

The V gene is TRBV3-1, the J gene TRBJ2-3; TRBD2 might be the D (7 bases). The germline V gene has CDR1 LGHDT and CDR2 YNNKEL (reference sequence). Trimming removed 1 base at V and 8 bases at J, with 19 bases between. This CDR3 has 16 residues. CDR3 sequence reads: CASSQGRTAGEGTQYF. The CDR3 DNA reads TGTGCCAGCAGCCAAGGCCGGACAGCAGGGGAGGGTACGCAGTATTTT.

Note on this clonotype: The junction departs from germline at one end; a sequencing error may be responsible. J is TRBJ2-1 and V is TRBV5-1; D possibly corresponds to TRBD2 (6 bases). Germline loops: CDR1 SGHRS, CDR2 YFSETQ. The CDR3 spans 18 residues. CDR3 sequence: CVSSRGSNTGENYNEQFF. The CDR3 coding sequence is TGCGTCAGCAGCCGGGGCTCGAATACGGGAGAGAACTACAATGAGCAGTTCTTC. Looking up the rest from reference TRBV5-1 and TRBJ2-1 gives the full variable domain: KAGVTQTPRYLIKTRGQQVTLSCSPISGHRSVSWYQQTPGQGLQFLFEYFSETQRNKGNFPGRFSGRQFSNSRSEMNVSTLELGDSALYLCVSSRGSNTGENYNEQFFGPGTRLTVL.

This clonotype showed up just once. This rearrangement joins TRBV7-2 to TRBJ2-1, with D perhaps matching TRBD1 or TRBD2 (5 bases each). The CDR3 has 12 amino acids. Trimming removed 5 bases at V and 11 bases at J, with 13 bases between. Germline V CDR1 and CDR2: SGHTA, FQGNSA. The CDR3 region is CASSPGARKQFF. In DNA form, the CDR3 reads TGTGCCAGCAGCCCCGGGGCCCGAAAGCAGTTCTTC.

V is TRBV2 and J is TRBJ1-1; a possible D gene is TRBD1 (5 bases). The CDR3 runs to 14 residues. V was trimmed by 7 bases and J by 7 bases, leaving 19 bases between them. CDR1 and CDR2 (germline): SNHLY, FYNNEI. The CDR3 sequence is CASILAFRDSEAFF. The CDR3 DNA reads as TGTGCCAGCATCCTTGCGTTCAGGGATAGTGAAGCTTTCTTT.

The chain is built from TRBV2 and TRBJ2-5, with 9 bases matching TRBD1. This CDR3 contains 13 residues. The J segment lost 11 bases and the V segment lost 5 bases, leaving 9 bases of the junction unmatched. The germline V gene encodes CDR1 SNHLY and CDR2 FYNNEI. CDR3 amino acids: CASSPGTGSEQYF. The CDR3 nucleotides are TGTGCCAGCAGTCCCGGGACAGGGAGTGAGCAGTACTTC.

This clonotype came up a few times. The V gene is TRBV25-1, the J gene TRBJ2-5, with D maybe TRBD1 (5 bases). The ends were cut back, 5 bases at V and 5 bases at J, with 18 bases in the middle. The CDR3 is 15 residues long. CDR1 is MGHDK, CDR2 SYGVNS, per germline. CDR3 coding DNA: TGTGCCAGCAGTCCTCTGGGTGGGGCACGGGAGACCCAGTACTTC. It is translated as CASSPLGGARETQYF.

The chain links TRBV7-8 to TRBJ2-6; TRBD1 is a possible D gene (5 bases). The CDR3 is 17 residues long. Germline assignment: CDR1 SGHVS and CDR2 FQNEAQ. Between the trimmed V and J ends, which lost 9 bases and 0 bases, there was a span of 18 bases. The CDR3 DNA reads as TGTGCCAGTAGTAGCAGGGTCCTTAGCTCTGGGGCCAACGTCCTGACTTTC. Translated, it gives CASSSRVLSSGANVLTF.

CDR3 sequence reads: CASSPPWAGGTDTQYF. CDR3 nucleotide sequence: TGTGCCAGCAGTCCCCCCTGGGCCGGCGGGACAGATACGCAGTATTTT. The chain uses TRBV27 and TRBJ2-3; D is possibly TRBD2 (5 bases). The V gene lost 5 bases and the J gene lost 3 bases, with 18 bases spanning the gap. This CDR3 spans 16 amino acids. Per the germline V gene, CDR1 is MNHEY and CDR2 is SMNVEV (reference sequence).

The CDR3 is CASSRLPGQHTDTQYF. CDR3 DNA: TGCGCCAGCAGCCGGCTACCGGGACAGCACACAGATACGCAGTATTTT. J is TRBJ2-3 and V is TRBV5-1; 7 bases fit TRBD1. V lost 4 bases, J lost 2 bases, and 10 bases stayed unmatched. CDR1 and CDR2 (germline): SGHRS, YFSETQ. CDR3 length equals 16 residues.

The chain recombines TRBV29-1 with TRBJ2-1; tentatively, D is TRBD2 (6 bases). This CDR3 contains 12 residues. Trimming stripped 4 bases from V and 8 bases from J, with 12 bases between. The germline V gene encodes CDR1 SQVTM and CDR2 ANQGSEA. CDR3 in amino acids: CSVVLGGDEQFF. CDR3 nucleotide sequence: TGCAGCGTTGTCCTCGGAGGGGATGAGCAGTTCTTC.

CDR3 nucleotides: TGCAGTGCTGCACAGGGAGACCAGCCCCAGCATTTT. This translates into CSAAQGDQPQHF. J is TRBJ1-5 and V is TRBV20-1; possible D gene TRBD1, 6 bases. The V end lost 5 bases, the J end lost 7 bases, and 12 bases lay between the germline ends. This CDR3 contains 12 residues. Germline CDR1 is DFQATT and CDR2 is SNEGSKA (reference sequence).

The rearrangement links TRBV12-3 or TRBV12-4 to TRBJ2-1, with 10 nucleotides matching TRBD2. The CDR3 covers 16 residues. V lost 6 bases and J lost 7; bases outside the gene matches: 12. Here the CDR3 reads CASRGLSGRALNEQFF. Here the CDR3 DNA reads TGTGCCAGCAGAGGCCTAAGCGGGAGGGCCTTGAATGAGCAGTTCTTC.

This chain joins TRBV18 and TRBJ2-2; D might be TRBD1 or TRBD2, each matching 5 bases. This CDR3 is built from 16 residues. Germline loops: CDR1 KGHSH, CDR2 LQKENI. V was shortened by 6 bases and J by 0 bases, with 14 bases between the two germline ends. For the CDR3, the DNA is TGTGCCAGCTCCCTTGGGACCGCCCCGAACACCGGGGAGCTGTTTTTT. It specifies CASSLGTAPNTGELFF.

This clonotype was seen only once. The V call is TRBV7-7, the J call TRBJ2-2; possibly TRBD1 or TRBD2 for D (5 bases each). Deletions cut 5 bases from V and 5 bases from J, with 12 bases between. There are 14 residues in the CDR3. Per the germline V gene, CDR1 is SSHAT and CDR2 is FNYEAQ (reference sequence). CDR3: CASSRDRTTGELFF. CDR3 sequence (DNA): TGTGCCAGCAGCCGGGACCGTACTACCGGGGAGCTGTTTTTT.

V gene TRBV4-3 combines with J gene TRBJ1-6, with D perhaps matching TRBD1 (5 bases). Germline-derived CDR1 and CDR2 are LGHNA and YSLEER. Trimming took off 0 bases at V and 14 bases at J, with 11 bases between the two ends. The CDR3 sequence is 13 residues long. CDR3 region: CASSQDSGKALHF. The CDR3 nucleotides read TGCGCCAGCAGCCAAGACTCAGGGAAGGCCCTCCACTTT.